This entry lists 22 T cell receptor beta chains sequenced from one sample in a study of blood T cell repertoires in COVID-19. The assay was immunoSEQ multiplex PCR, and TCRdb's table has in-frame clones only and misses some. The sample has around 80,000 clones; about four fifths are singletons. The source material was peripheral blood. These TCRs come from a man at least 80 years old with acute or convalescent COVID-19.

The chain uses TRBV9 and TRBJ1-2, with D perhaps TRBD1 (6 bases). This CDR3 is built from 14 residues. Germline-derived CDR1 and CDR2 are SGDLS and YYNGEE. V gave up 6 bases and J gave up 6 bases, with 18 bases separating them. For the CDR3, the DNA is TGTGCCAGCACCCGAGGACAGTCAGGGGATGGCTACACCTTC. Its translation is CASTRGQSGDGYTF. The complete variable domain, with remaining parts taken from reference TRBV9 and TRBJ1-2, reads DSGVTQTPKHLITATGQRVTLRCSPRSGDLSVYWYQQSLDQGLQFLIQYYNGEERAKGNILERFSAQQFPDLHSELNLSSLELGDSALYFCASTRGQSGDGYTFGSGTRLTVV.

This clone is a singleton in its sample. This rearrangement joins TRBV2 to TRBJ1-5; perhaps TRBD1 as D (5 bases). Germline values: CDR1 SNHLY, CDR2 FYNNEI. The ends were cut back, 2 bases at V and 1 base at J, with 6 bases in the middle. The CDR3 spans 14 residues. The CDR3: CASSEHRSNQPQHF. Here the CDR3 DNA reads TGTGCCAGCAGTGAACACAGGAGCAATCAGCCCCAGCATTTT.

The rearrangement joins TRBV7-2 to TRBJ2-5; 8 positions match TRBD1. Germline CDR1 and CDR2: SGHTA and FQGNSA. Losses at the gene ends were 4 bases for V and 5 bases for J; bases not matched to a gene: 6. The CDR3 loop spans 14 amino acids. CDR3 sequence: CASSSGQGRETQYF. The CDR3 region has the DNA TGTGCCAGCAGCTCTGGACAGGGAAGGGAGACCCAGTACTTC.

The J gene is TRBJ1-4, the V gene TRBV3-1 (or the pseudogene TRBV3-2), with 7 bases fitting TRBD1. CDR1 and CDR2 from the germline V gene are LGHDT and YNNKEL (reference sequence). Trimming cost V 4 bases and J 7 bases; bases outside gene matches: 6. The length of the CDR3 is 14 residues. CDR3 in amino acids: CASSPGGLREKLFF. The CDR3 nucleotides are TGTGCCAGCAGCCCAGGGGGGTTGCGTGAAAAACTGTTTTTT.

V gene TRBV11-2 combines with J gene TRBJ2-7; 8 nucleotides line up with TRBD1. The V segment lost 3 bases and the J segment 0 bases; nucleotides outside the gene matches: 4. The germline CDR1 and CDR2 sequences are SGHAT and FQNNGV. There are 15 residues in the CDR3. CDR3 bases: TGTGCCAGCAGCTTCCCAGGGGGCTACTCCTACGAGCAGTACTTC. Protein sequence: CASSFPGGYSYEQYF.

This clone was recorded a few times. The chain carries TRBV19 and TRBJ1-4; 9 bases line up with TRBD1. V dropped 6 bases and J dropped 8; count of bases not matched to a gene: 13. Germline V gives CDR1 LNHDA, CDR2 SQIVND (reference sequence). CDR3 size: 16 residues. The CDR3 bases are TGTGCCAGTAGCACCTCCGGGACAGGGCTTATAGAAAAACTGTTTTTT. This codes for CASSTSGTGLIEKLFF. The full variable domain, in which reference TRBV19 and TRBJ1-4 provide the parts outside the CDR3, is DGGITQSPKYLFRKEGQNVTLSCEQNLNHDAMYWYRQDPGQGLRLIYYSQIVNDFQKGDIAEGYSVSREKKESFPLTVTSAQKNPTAFYLCASSTSGTGLIEKLFFGSGTQLSVL.

The rearrangement uses TRBV7-3 and TRBJ2-1, with D possibly TRBD1 on 6 matching bases. Trimming took off 0 bases at V and 4 bases at J, with 7 bases between the two ends. The CDR3 spans 14 residues. Germline V gives CDR1 SGHTA, CDR2 FQGTGA. The CDR3 DNA is TGTGCCAGCAGCTTAACGGGGGCTTACAATGAGCAGTTCTTC. Translating gives CASSLTGAYNEQFF.

This clone was seen only once. The CDR3 loop reads CASSQAAGNTIYF. As DNA, the CDR3 is TGTGCCAGCAGCCAAGCCGCGGGAAACACCATATATTTT. The genes are TRBV3-1 (or the pseudogene TRBV3-2) and TRBJ1-3; D call uncertain. The V gene lost 1 base and the J gene lost 4 bases, with 5 bases spanning the gap. The CDR3 runs to 13 residues. The germline CDR1 and CDR2 sequences are LGHDT and YNNKEL (reference sequence).

V usage is TRBV2 and J usage is TRBJ1-2; D is ambiguous. This CDR3 spans 13 amino acids. CDR1 is SNHLY and CDR2 is FYNNEI in the germline V gene. V was clipped by 7 bases and J by 3 bases, with 12 bases between them. This CDR3 reads CASTLDRDYGYTF. In DNA, the CDR3 is TGTGCCAGCACCTTAGACCGGGACTATGGCTACACCTTC.

The chain uses TRBV27 and TRBJ1-5, with D possibly matching TRBD1 (6 bases). V gave up 1 base and J gave up 5 bases, with 9 bases separating them. Germline CDR1 reads MNHEY; CDR2 reads SMNVEV (reference sequence). The CDR3 covers 14 residues. CDR3 nucleotide sequence: TGTGCCAGCAGTTTATGGGCAGGGGATCAGCCCCAGCATTTT. Translating gives CASSLWAGDQPQHF.

This chain joins TRBV11-2 and TRBJ2-5, with 13 positions matching TRBD2. This CDR3 region has 16 residues. The trim removed 7 bases at V and 5 bases at J, leaving 10 bases unmatched. From germline, CDR1 is SGHAT and CDR2 FQNNGV. The CDR3 nucleotides are TGTGCCAGCAAATTCACTAGCGGGGGGGCCGGGGAGACCCAGTACTTC. Its protein is CASKFTSGGAGETQYF. Variable domain in full (rest from reference TRBV11-2 and TRBJ2-5): EAGVAQSPRYKIIEKRQSVAFWCNPISGHATLYWYQQILGQGPKLLIQFQNNGVVDDSQLPKDRFSAERLKGVDSTLKIQPAKLEDSAVYLCASKFTSGGAGETQYFGPGTRLLVL.

The chain joins TRBV3-1 (or the pseudogene TRBV3-2) to TRBJ2-3; D is unclear. The CDR3 is 13 residues long. Germline V gives CDR1 LGHDT, CDR2 YNNKEL (reference sequence). V was pared by 3 bases and J by 1 base, with 5 bases between. Written as DNA, the CDR3 is TGTGCCAGCAGCCAGGCGGGCACAGATACGCAGTATTTT. Its translation is CASSQAGTDTQYF.

The CDR3 loop is CASSDPTGYYGYTF. Written as DNA, the CDR3 is TGTGCCAGCAGTGACCCGACAGGGTACTATGGCTACACCTTC. The chain links TRBV2 to TRBJ1-2, with 7 bases fitting TRBD1. From germline, CDR1 is SNHLY and CDR2 FYNNEI. CDR3 length: 14 amino acids. V dropped 3 bases and J dropped 3; count of bases not matched to a gene: 4.

The V and J genes are TRBV5-6 and TRBJ1-2; 9 positions match TRBD1. Germline V gives CDR1 SGHDT, CDR2 YYEEEE. This CDR3 spans 16 amino acids. After removal of 1 base from V and 3 bases from J, the junction contained 7 bases not matched to a gene. Written as DNA, the CDR3 is TGTGCCAGCAGCTTGAAACCGGGACAGGGAGACTATGGCTACACCTTC. This sequence encodes CASSLKPGQGDYGYTF.

This clone has just a few counts. Written as DNA, the CDR3 is TGTGCCAGCAGCTTATTTGCGGGGGGTGTAGATACGCAGTATTTT. This encodes CASSLFAGGVDTQYF. The chain has TRBV7-3 and TRBJ2-3; TRBD2 matches at 8 bases. The CDR3 has 15 residues. In germline, CDR1 is SGHTA, CDR2 FQGTGA. The V and J ends lost 2 bases and 5 bases, in that order; junction bases with no gene match: 6.

The chain uses TRBV6-6 and TRBJ1-6; no clear D gene. Trimming took 5 bases from V and 9 from J, leaving 8 bases between them. CDR3 length: 12 residues. In germline, CDR1 is MNHNY, CDR2 SVGAGI (reference sequence). The CDR3 loop is CASSAPFSPLHF. Written as DNA, the CDR3 is TGTGCCAGCAGTGCGCCTTTTTCACCCCTCCACTTT.

The chain is built from TRBV7-9 and TRBJ2-2; TRBD1 agrees at 9 bases. The trim removed 5 bases at V and 2 bases at J, leaving 6 bases unmatched. The germline V gene has CDR1 SEHNR and CDR2 FQNEAQ (reference sequence). The CDR3 runs 16 residues. CDR3 sequence: CASSRPGQGNTGELFF. The CDR3 nucleotides are TGTGCCAGCAGCAGACCGGGACAGGGTAACACCGGGGAGCTGTTTTTT. The whole variable domain, remainder taken from reference TRBV7-9 and TRBJ2-2, is DTGVSQNPRHKITKRGQNVTFRCDPISEHNRLYWYRQTLGQGPEFLTYFQNEAQLEKSRLLSDRFSAERPKGSFSTLEIQRTEQGDSAMYLCASSRPGQGNTGELFFGEGSRLTVL.

The rearrangement uses TRBV5-1 and TRBJ1-3, with D uncertain. The V gene's germline CDR1 is SGHRS and CDR2 YFSETQ. V lost 4 bases and J 1 base, leaving 12 bases between the germline ends. CDR3 length: 15 amino acids. The CDR3 DNA reads as TGCGCCAGCAGCCCTATGAGTCTTTCTGGAAACACCATATATTTT. Translation: CASSPMSLSGNTIYF.

Points on this clone: This sample also contains other DNA sequences that code for the same CDR3. CDR3: CASSSGQIGYGYTF. DNA for the CDR3: TGTGCCAGCAGCTCGGGACAGATCGGGTATGGCTACACCTTC. The chain has TRBV5-6 and TRBJ1-2; 7 bases match TRBD1. CDR3 length: 14 residues. Trimming took 3 bases from V and 5 from J; bases not matched to a gene: 7. Germline V CDR1 and CDR2: SGHDT, YYEEEE.

The J gene is TRBJ1-5, the V gene TRBV27; a possible D gene is TRBD1 (6 bases). There are 16 residues in the CDR3. The germline V gene has CDR1 MNHEY and CDR2 SMNVEV (reference sequence). V lost 3 bases to trimming and J lost 6 bases, with 18 bases between them. The CDR3 loop is CASSFSGQPIGQPQHF. The DNA for the CDR3 is TGTGCCAGCAGTTTTTCCGGACAGCCGATAGGTCAGCCCCAGCATTTT.

CDR3 protein: CASSLPGQGGTDTQYF. CDR3 in DNA: TGTGCCAGCAGCTTACCGGGACAGGGAGGAACAGATACGCAGTATTTT. This chain uses TRBV7-2 with TRBJ2-3, with 9 bases aligning to TRBD1. V was pared by 2 bases and J by 3 bases, with 6 bases of the junction left unmatched. The germline V gene encodes CDR1 SGHTA and CDR2 FQGNSA. CDR3 size: 16 residues.

The chain is built from TRBV7-9 and TRBJ1-4, with TRBD1 as a possible D gene (6 bases). The V and J ends lost 1 base and 3 bases respectively, with 12 bases between them. Germline-derived CDR1 and CDR2 are SEHNR and FQNEAQ (reference sequence). CDR3 size: 16 residues. The CDR3 here is CASSLGWTDSNEKLFF. Written as DNA, the CDR3 is TGTGCCAGCAGCTTAGGATGGACAGACTCTAATGAAAAACTGTTTTTT.